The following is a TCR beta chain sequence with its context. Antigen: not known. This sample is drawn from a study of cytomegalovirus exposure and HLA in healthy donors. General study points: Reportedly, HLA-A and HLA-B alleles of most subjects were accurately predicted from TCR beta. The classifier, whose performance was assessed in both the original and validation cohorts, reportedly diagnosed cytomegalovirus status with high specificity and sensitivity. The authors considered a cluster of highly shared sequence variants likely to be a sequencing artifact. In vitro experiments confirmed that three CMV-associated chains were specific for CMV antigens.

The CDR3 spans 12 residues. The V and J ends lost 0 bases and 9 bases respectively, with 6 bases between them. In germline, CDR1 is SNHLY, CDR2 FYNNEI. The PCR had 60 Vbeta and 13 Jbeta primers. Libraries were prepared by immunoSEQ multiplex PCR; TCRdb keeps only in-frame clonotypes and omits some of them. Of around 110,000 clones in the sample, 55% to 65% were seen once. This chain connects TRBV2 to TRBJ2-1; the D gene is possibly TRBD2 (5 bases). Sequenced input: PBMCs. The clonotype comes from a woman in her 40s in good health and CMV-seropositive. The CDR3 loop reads CASSEAGVEQFF. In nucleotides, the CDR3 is TGTGCCAGCAGTGAAGCGGGAGTTGAGCAGTTCTTC.